Each of the 20 T cell receptor beta chains below was sequenced from the same sample in a study of shared clonotypes between healthy human individuals. The table came from immunoSEQ multiplex PCR; TCRdb's copy has only in-frame clones and leaves some out. The table lists 2 million to 2.5 million clones, under 97% of them singletons. The sequenced sample was naive CD4+ T cells sorted from blood. Regarding subset: CD45RA+ positively selected. The receptors here all came from a man aged 18 to 30 in good health.

This sequence joins TRBV5-4 and TRBJ1-1; possible D gene TRBD1, 5 bases. This CDR3 spans 13 amino acids. Germline-derived CDR1 and CDR2 are SGHNT and YYREEE (reference sequence). The V gene lost 5 bases and the J gene lost 1 base, with 9 bases spanning the gap. Here the CDR3 reads CASSSDTNTEAFF. DNA of the CDR3: TGTGCCAGCAGTTCGGACACGAACACTGAAGCTTTCTTT. Looking up the rest from reference TRBV5-4 and TRBJ1-1 gives the full variable domain: ETGVTQSPTHLIKTRGQQVTLRCSSQSGHNTVSWYQQALGQGPQFIFQYYREEENGRGNFPPRFSGLQFPNYSSELNVNALELDDSALYLCASSSDTNTEAFFGQGTRLTVV.

The chain has TRBV9 and TRBJ2-5; tentatively, D is TRBD1 (8 bases). CDR3 size: 18 residues. Trimming stripped 4 bases from V and 5 bases from J, with 27 bases between. Germline CDR1 is SGDLS and CDR2 is YYNGEE. The CDR3 loop is CASSPAGVDRGRGETQYF. CDR3 DNA: TGTGCCAGCAGCCCTGCGGGGGTTGACAGGGGACGTGGGGAGACCCAGTACTTC.

The chain links TRBV6-5 to TRBJ1-2; D unclear. V dropped 2 bases and J dropped 5 bases, with 9 bases sitting between them. CDR3 length: 13 residues. Looked up from germline, CDR1 is MNHEY and CDR2 is SVGAGI. The CDR3: CASSYGRGYGYTF. The CDR3 region has the DNA TGTGCCAGCAGTTACGGTCGGGGATATGGCTACACCTTC.

This clone was seen only once. The chain couples TRBV7-9 to TRBJ2-2; 8 positions match TRBD1. After removal of 4 bases from V and 1 base from J, the junction contained 5 bases not matched to a gene. CDR1 SEHNR and CDR2 FQNEAQ come from the germline V gene (reference sequence). The CDR3 spans 16 residues. The CDR3 DNA is TGTGCCAGCAGCTCGGGACAGGAGATGAACACCGGGGAGCTGTTTTTT. This encodes CASSSGQEMNTGELFF.

The V and J genes are TRBV6-6 and TRBJ1-1; possible D gene TRBD1, 6 bases. With 6 bases removed from V and 0 bases from J, the gap between germline ends came to 11 bases. The CDR3 contains 14 residues. Germline V gene lookup returns CDR1 MNHNY and CDR2 SVGAGI (reference sequence). The CDR3 sequence is CASRITGLNTEAFF. As DNA, the CDR3 is TGTGCCAGCAGAATTACAGGGTTGAACACTGAAGCTTTCTTT.

The count of this clone is one. This rearrangement joins TRBV6-1 to TRBJ1-1; 7 bases are a match to TRBD1. Per the germline V gene, CDR1 is MNHNS and CDR2 is SASEGT. There are 12 residues in the CDR3. Trimming removed 3 bases from V and 5 bases from J; junction bases left unmatched: 0. The DNA of the CDR3 is TGTGCCAGCAGTGACAGGGGGACTGAAGCTTTCTTT. This encodes CASSDRGTEAFF.

V is TRBV7-2 and J is TRBJ1-4; D unresolved. The CDR3 length is 14 residues. The V gene's germline CDR1 is SGHTA and CDR2 FQGNSA. V was cut by 3 bases and J by 4 bases, with 9 bases left in between. The DNA for the CDR3 is TGTGCCAGCAGCTTGCGGTCAGTTAATGAAAAACTGTTTTTT. The encoded protein is CASSLRSVNEKLFF.

The chain employs TRBV5-1 and TRBJ1-2; 8 nucleotides agree with TRBD1. V lost 3 bases, J lost 5 bases, and 6 bases stayed unmatched. The CDR3 loop spans 14 amino acids. The germline gives CDR1 SGHRS, CDR2 YFSETQ. In DNA form, the CDR3 reads TGCGCCAGCAGCTCCGGGACAGGCGGGTATGGCTACACCTTC. This codes for CASSSGTGGYGYTF.

This chain links TRBV5-1 with TRBJ2-7, with D maybe TRBD2 (6 bases). Trimming took 7 bases from V and 0 from J, leaving 17 bases between them. Germline CDR1 and CDR2: SGHRS and YFSETQ. There are 15 residues in the CDR3. In DNA, the CDR3 is TGCGCCAGCGCTCCGAATGCCGGGAGCTCCTACGAGCAGTACTTC. Its translation is CASAPNAGSSYEQYF.

This clone was seen a handful of times. The chain links TRBV18 to TRBJ1-1; D possibly corresponds to TRBD1 (6 bases). The ends were cut back, 3 bases at V and 5 bases at J, with 10 bases in the middle. CDR1 is KGHSH and CDR2 is LQKENI in the germline V gene. The CDR3 sequence is 13 residues long. The CDR3 DNA is TGTGCCAGCTCACCGACAGGTCATACTGAAGCTTTCTTT. Protein product: CASSPTGHTEAFF.

The J gene is TRBJ2-2, the V gene TRBV7-8; the D gene could be TRBD1 or TRBD2 (5 bases each). V was shortened by 1 base and J by 7 bases, with 10 bases between the two germline ends. From germline, CDR1 is SGHVS and CDR2 FQNEAQ. The CDR3 is 14 residues long. CDR3 protein: CASSLGGALGELFF. The CDR3 DNA reads as TGTGCCAGCAGCTTAGGAGGGGCACTCGGGGAGCTGTTTTTT.

The table lists this clone with a few counts. The rearrangement joins TRBV27 to TRBJ1-1, with D possibly matching TRBD1 (5 bases). There are 13 residues in the CDR3. Trimming cost V 3 bases and J 3 bases, with 8 bases left between them. CDR1 and CDR2 from the germline V gene are MNHEY and SMNVEV (reference sequence). The CDR3 nucleotides are TGTGCCAGCAGTTTCAGGGCGCACACTGAAGCTTTCTTT. Amino acid sequence: CASSFRAHTEAFF.

The V call is TRBV6-5, the J call TRBJ1-6; 10 nucleotides line up with TRBD1. Per germline, CDR1 MNHEY and CDR2 SVGAGI. Germline trimming cut 4 bases from V and 9 bases from J; bases unmatched to any gene: 9. The CDR3 covers 16 residues. The CDR3, as DNA: TGTGCCAGCAGTTCCGGGGACAGGGGCGTAACTTCACCCCTCCACTTT. Amino acids: CASSSGDRGVTSPLHF.

Comment on this clone: The same CDR3 is also encoded by other DNA sequences in this sample. The rearrangement joins TRBV18 to TRBJ1-1; D possibly corresponds to TRBD1 (5 bases). The V and J ends lost 2 bases and 1 base respectively, with 5 bases between them. There are 13 residues in the CDR3. CDR1 is KGHSH, CDR2 LQKENI, per germline. Written as DNA, the CDR3 is TGTGCCAGCTCACCAGGACAGAACACTGAAGCTTTCTTT. It is translated as CASSPGQNTEAFF.

This clone was picked up one time. V is TRBV7-9 and J is TRBJ2-7; D is unclear. V gave up 4 bases and J gave up 0 bases, with 7 bases separating them. This CDR3 spans 13 amino acids. Germline V gene data show CDR1 as SEHNR and CDR2 as FQNEAQ (reference sequence). CDR3: CASSYGLSYEQYF. As DNA, the CDR3 is TGTGCCAGCAGCTACGGGCTCTCCTACGAGCAGTACTTC.

A word on this clone: The sample has other DNA sequences that encode this CDR3 too. This chain connects TRBV15 to TRBJ2-7; D is unclear. Germline CDR1 LNHNV, CDR2 YYDKDF (reference sequence). The CDR3 totals 12 residues. V was pared by 0 bases and J by 5 bases, with 5 bases between. The chain's CDR3 is CATSREGNEQYF. In DNA form, the CDR3 reads TGTGCCACCAGCAGAGAGGGCAACGAGCAGTACTTC.

CDR3 amino acids: CASSLTSGSLSGANVLTF. The CDR3, as DNA: TGTGCCAGCAGCTTAACATCGGGAAGCCTCTCTGGGGCCAACGTCCTGACTTTC. The chain employs TRBV7-2 and TRBJ2-6; D is perhaps TRBD2 (5 bases). Trimming pared 2 bases from V and 0 bases from J, leaving 14 bases between. The CDR3 totals 18 residues. Germline lookup yields CDR1 SGHTA and CDR2 FQGNSA.

This clone came up a few times. The V call is TRBV18, the J call TRBJ1-2; TRBD1 matches 8 bases. CDR1 KGHSH and CDR2 LQKENI come from the germline V gene. V shed 3 bases, J shed 9 bases, and the junction held 9 bases outside the gene matches. CDR3 length: 14 amino acids. CDR3 bases: TGTGCCAGCTCACCGGGGACAGGCTCGGTGAGCTACACCTTC. Translated, it gives CASSPGTGSVSYTF.

This chain joins TRBV6-5 and TRBJ1-5; 8 nucleotides align to TRBD1. CDR3 length: 13 amino acids. V dropped 6 bases and J dropped 7; count of bases not matched to a gene: 5. Germline V gives CDR1 MNHEY, CDR2 SVGAGI. The CDR3 DNA reads TGTGCCAGCAGCCAAGACAGGGGCCAGCCCCAGCATTTT. Translating gives CASSQDRGQPQHF.

The chain is built from TRBV4-3 and TRBJ2-7; D unresolved. The germline V and J ends were trimmed by 4 bases and 1 base, with 11 bases remaining between them. CDR1 is LGHNA and CDR2 is YSLEER in the germline V gene. CDR3 length: 14 amino acids. CDR3 sequence reads: CASSRDSLSYEQYF. As DNA, the CDR3 is TGCGCCAGCAGCCGAGACTCCTTATCCTACGAGCAGTACTTC.